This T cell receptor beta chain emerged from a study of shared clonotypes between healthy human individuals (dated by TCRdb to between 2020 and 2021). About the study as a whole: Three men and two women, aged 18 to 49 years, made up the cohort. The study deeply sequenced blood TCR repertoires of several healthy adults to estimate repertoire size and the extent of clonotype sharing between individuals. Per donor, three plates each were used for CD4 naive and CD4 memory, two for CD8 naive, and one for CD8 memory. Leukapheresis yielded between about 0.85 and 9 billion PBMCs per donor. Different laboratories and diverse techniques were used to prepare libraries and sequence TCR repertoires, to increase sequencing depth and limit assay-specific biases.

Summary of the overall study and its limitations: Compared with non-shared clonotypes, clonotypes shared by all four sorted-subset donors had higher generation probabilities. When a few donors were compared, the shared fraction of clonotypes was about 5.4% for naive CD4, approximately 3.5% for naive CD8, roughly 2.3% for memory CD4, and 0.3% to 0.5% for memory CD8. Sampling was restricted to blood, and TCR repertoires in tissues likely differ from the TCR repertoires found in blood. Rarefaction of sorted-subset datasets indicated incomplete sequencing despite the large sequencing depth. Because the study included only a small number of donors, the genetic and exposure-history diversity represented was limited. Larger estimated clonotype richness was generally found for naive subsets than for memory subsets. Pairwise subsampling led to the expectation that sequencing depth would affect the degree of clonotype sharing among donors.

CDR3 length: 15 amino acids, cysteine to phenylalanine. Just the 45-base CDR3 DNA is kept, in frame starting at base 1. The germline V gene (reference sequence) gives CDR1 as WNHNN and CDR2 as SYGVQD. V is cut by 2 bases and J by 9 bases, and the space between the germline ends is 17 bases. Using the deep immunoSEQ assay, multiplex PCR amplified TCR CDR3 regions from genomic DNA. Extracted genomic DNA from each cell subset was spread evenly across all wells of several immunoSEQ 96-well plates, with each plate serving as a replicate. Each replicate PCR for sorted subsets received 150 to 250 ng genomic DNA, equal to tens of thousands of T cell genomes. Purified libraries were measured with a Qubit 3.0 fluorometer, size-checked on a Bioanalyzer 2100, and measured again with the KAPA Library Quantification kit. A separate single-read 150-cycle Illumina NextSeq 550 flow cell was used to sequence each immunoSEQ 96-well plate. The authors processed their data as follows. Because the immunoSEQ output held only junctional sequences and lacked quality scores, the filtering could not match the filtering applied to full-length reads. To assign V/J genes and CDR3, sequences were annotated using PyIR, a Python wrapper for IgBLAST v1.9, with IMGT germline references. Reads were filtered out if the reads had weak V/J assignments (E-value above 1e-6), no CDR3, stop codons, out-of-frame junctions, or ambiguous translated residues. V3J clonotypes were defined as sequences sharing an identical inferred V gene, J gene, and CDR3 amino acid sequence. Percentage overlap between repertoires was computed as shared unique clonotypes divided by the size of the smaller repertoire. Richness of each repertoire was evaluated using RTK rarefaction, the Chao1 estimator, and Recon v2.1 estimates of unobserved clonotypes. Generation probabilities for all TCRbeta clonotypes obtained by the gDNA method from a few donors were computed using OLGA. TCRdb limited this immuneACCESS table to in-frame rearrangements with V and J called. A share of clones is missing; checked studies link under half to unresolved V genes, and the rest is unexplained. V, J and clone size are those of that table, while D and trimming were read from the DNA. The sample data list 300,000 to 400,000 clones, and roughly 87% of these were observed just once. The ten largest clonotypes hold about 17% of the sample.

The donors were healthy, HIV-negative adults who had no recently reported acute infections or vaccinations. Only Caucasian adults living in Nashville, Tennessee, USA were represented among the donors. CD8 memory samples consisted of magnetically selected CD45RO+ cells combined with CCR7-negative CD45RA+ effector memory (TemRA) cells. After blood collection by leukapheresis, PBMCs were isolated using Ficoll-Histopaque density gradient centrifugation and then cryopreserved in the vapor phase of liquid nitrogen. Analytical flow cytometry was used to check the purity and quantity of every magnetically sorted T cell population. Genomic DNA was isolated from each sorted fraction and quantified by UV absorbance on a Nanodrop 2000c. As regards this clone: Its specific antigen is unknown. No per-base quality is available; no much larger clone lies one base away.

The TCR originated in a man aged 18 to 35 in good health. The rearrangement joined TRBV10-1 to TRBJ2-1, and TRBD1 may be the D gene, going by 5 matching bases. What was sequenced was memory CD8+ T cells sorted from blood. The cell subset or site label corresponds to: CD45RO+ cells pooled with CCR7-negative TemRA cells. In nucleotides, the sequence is TGCGCCAGCAGTGAGGATGGACACCCTCTAGGTGAGCAGTTCTTC. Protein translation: CASSEDGHPLGEQFF.